Following are 5 T cell receptor beta chains from one sample sequenced in a study of T cells in Graves' hyperthyroidism and ophthalmopathy. Researchers took RNA transcripts and amplified the TCR beta CDR3 regions from them. TCR CDR3 regions were first amplified by RT-PCR with HTBI primers. TCRdb independently ran MiXCR on the multiplex PCR reads; one entry per CDR3 protein. Of about 420,000 distinct CDR3 sequences in the sample, approximately 15% are singletons; the top ten hold just under 8%. Sequencing was performed on blood. Receptor source: a woman aged 18-29 years with Graves' hyperthyroidism.

The sample holds many counts of this clonotype. The gene calls are TRBV9 and TRBJ1-2; D unresolved. Germline CDR1 is SGDLS and CDR2 is YYNGEE. Trimming removed 3 bases from V and 8 bases from J, with 17 bases in between. This CDR3 is 14 amino acids long. Written as DNA, the CDR3 is TGTGCCAGCAGCGCTCACAGCGATAGAAAAGGCTACACCTTC. It is translated as CASSAHSDRKGYTF. The whole variable domain, remainder taken from reference TRBV9 and TRBJ1-2, is DSGVTQTPKHLITATGQRVTLRCSPRSGDLSVYWYQQSLDQGLQFLIQYYNGEERAKGNILERFSAQQFPDLHSELNLSSLELGDSALYFCASSAHSDRKGYTFGSGTRLTVV.

This clonotype was detected ten times or more. This chain's CDR3 is CASSLSGVYSGNTIYF. The CDR3 bases are TGTGCCAGCAGTTTATCAGGGGTTTACTCTGGAAACACCATATATTTT. This chain uses TRBV28 with TRBJ1-3; the D gene is possibly TRBD1 (6 bases). Germline CDR1 MDHEN, CDR2 SYDVKM. CDR3 length: 16 amino acids. V was shortened by 1 base and J by 0 bases, with 10 bases between the two germline ends.

The chain has TRBV9 and TRBJ1-3; D uncertain. The CDR3 totals 15 residues. The V gene lost 0 bases and the J gene lost 0 bases, with 7 bases spanning the gap. CDR1 SGDLS and CDR2 YYNGEE come from the germline V gene. The CDR3 loop reads CASSVGKVSGNTIYF. As DNA, the CDR3 is TGTGCCAGCAGCGTAGGAAAGGTCTCTGGAAACACCATATATTTT.

The V call is TRBV5-1, the J call TRBJ2-7, with 10 bases lining up with TRBD2. The germline CDR1 and CDR2 sequences are SGHRS and YFSETQ. V lost 7 bases to trimming and J lost 3 bases; unmatched junction nucleotides: 7. The CDR3 is 14 residues long. CDR3 in DNA: TGCGCCAGCCGCCTAAGGACTAGCGGCTACGAGCAGTACTTC. As protein: CASRLRTSGYEQYF.

The V and J genes are TRBV12-3 or TRBV12-4 and TRBJ1-1; no definite D call. The V end was cut by 7 bases, the J end by 1 base, with 16 bases between. The length of the CDR3 is 15 residues. As DNA, the CDR3 is TGTGCCAGCACCCGAACCCCACAGAAGAACACTGAAGCTTTCTTT. Encoded protein: CASTRTPQKNTEAFF.